The 4 T cell receptor beta chains listed next were all sequenced from one sample in a study of blood T cell repertoires in COVID-19. Assay: immunoSEQ multiplex PCR; the TCRdb copy retains only in-frame clones and omits some. Of approximately 350,000 clones detected, roughly four fifths appear once; the ten largest clones hold around 5%. Source material: PBMCs or T cells enriched from blood (not recorded which). The receptor set was obtained from a woman between 45 and 60 years old who had recovered from COVID-19.

In its sample, this clone was seen a few times. J is TRBJ2-1 and V is TRBV3-1 (or the pseudogene TRBV3-2); D is perhaps TRBD2 (5 bases). The CDR3 contains 16 residues. V shed 4 bases and J shed 0 bases, with 13 bases lying between them. Germline V lookup: CDR1 LGHDT, CDR2 YNNKEL (reference sequence). CDR3 DNA sequence: TGTGCCAGCAGCCGAGGACTGCTAAGCTCCTACAATGAGCAGTTCTTC. This translates into CASSRGLLSSYNEQFF.

V gene TRBV19 combines with J gene TRBJ1-6; maybe TRBD1 (5 bases). Trimming left V 6 bases short and J 6 bases short, with 18 bases between. This CDR3 spans 16 amino acids. Germline CDR1 and CDR2: LNHDA and SQIVND (reference sequence). The CDR3 nucleotides read TGTGCCAGTAGAGACAGTTCCCTCGTGTCTAATTCACCCCTCCACTTT. This sequence encodes CASRDSSLVSNSPLHF.

The chain joins TRBV6-2 or TRBV6-3 to TRBJ2-7; the match to TRBD2 covers 8 bases. CDR1 MNHEY and CDR2 SVGEGT come from the germline V gene. The CDR3 contains 15 residues. The J segment lost 4 bases and the V segment lost 0 bases, leaving 5 bases of the junction unmatched. CDR3 in amino acids: CASSYSAGGSYEQYF. Here the CDR3 DNA reads TGTGCCAGCAGTTACTCGGCGGGAGGCTCGTACGAGCAGTACTTC.

This clone was seen more than once but under ten times. The chain is built from TRBV30 and TRBJ1-5, with D hard to call. The CDR3 totals 15 residues. V was cut by 3 bases and J by 5 bases, with 17 bases left in between. From germline, CDR1 is GTSNPN and CDR2 SVGIG (reference sequence). CDR3: CAWSVGRGGDQPQHF. For the CDR3, the DNA is TGTGCCTGGAGCGTAGGGAGAGGAGGAGATCAGCCCCAGCATTTT.